Listed here is a single TCR beta chain. Its antigen is unknown. Within one base of it there is no much larger clone, and no base qualities were kept. The cohort consisted of 600 or so healthy bone marrow donors. At the time of sampling, all cohort members were nominally healthy, though unrecorded immune exposures were likely present. The donor was CMV seronegative and was included in the group of approximately 350 seronegative cohort members. Each donor provided a peripheral blood sample, and peripheral blood mononuclear cells were used for TCR beta sequencing. The Qiagen DNeasy Blood Extraction Kit was used to extract genomic DNA from the blood cell samples. Ends trimmed: V by 5 bases, J by 4 bases; bases unmatched to a gene: 6. The germline V gene gives CDR1 as MDHEN and CDR2 as SYDVKM. The CDR3 measures 15 amino acids from cysteine to phenylalanine. Just CDR3 DNA is preserved here, 45 bases in frame from base 1.

The library was prepared using the immunoSEQ multiplex PCR assay. A mixture of 60 forward primers for TCR Vbeta segments and 13 reverse primers for TCR Jbeta segments was used in the multiplex PCR. A multiplex PCR assay on genomic DNA amplified the CDR3 region of rearranged TCR beta genes. Amplified TCR beta libraries were sequenced as 87-base-pair reads on the Illumina HiSeq System. On the authors' methods: Across the 670 or so repertoires, a later analysis counted tens of millions of unique TCR beta chains, 9 million to 14 million of which were shared by at least two donors. To remove PCR and sequencing errors, raw reads were error-corrected and collapsed into unique sequences using a nearest-neighbor algorithm that merged closely related sequences. Alignment of CDR3 sequences to IMGT reference sequences was used to assign V, D and J gene segments. For a sequence to be retained, a match of at least six nucleotides was required to both a V gene segment and a J gene segment. A rearrangement was called productive if the CDR3 had no stop codons and remained in frame with V and J, and every other rearrangement was called non-productive. Following IMGT convention, CDR3 was defined as the stretch from the second conserved V-encoded cysteine up to the conserved J-encoded phenylalanine. Sequences without an unambiguous match to a single V gene segment were excluded from the earlier analysis of about 600 of the donors. An earlier analysis of almost 600 of the donors classified V segments as functional when productive rearrangements were above 56.7% and as segregating when the standard deviation between donors was above 5%. To diagnose cytomegalovirus status from the catalog of TCR beta chain sequences, a statistical classification framework was built. A later analysis assigned V and J genes by comparing TCR nucleotide sequences with IMGT/GENE-DB human TR gene sequences. Using the TCRdist pipeline, a later analysis assigned CDR3 sequences along with most-parsimonious VDJ recombination scenarios. In a later analysis, each TCR beta chain was defined by its CDR3 amino acid sequence together with its V-gene family, and reads without a unique V-gene family were excluded. As a way to deal with suspected cross-contamination and a sequencing artifact, a later analysis dropped 450 to 700 nucleotide sequences that were highly shared and had low generation probability. In a later analysis, a clonal expansion index was calculated for each public chain from normalized within-repertoire ranks of inferred template counts. Generation probabilities in a later analysis came from a VDJ recombination model fitted to out-of-frame rearrangements, and those results were checked against IGoR. In a later analysis, TCR-TCR, TCR-HLA and TCR-CMV co-occurrence was scored with hypergeometric tests, and a repertoire-size bias correction was applied to TCR pairs. To estimate false discovery rates, a later analysis permuted the HLA or CMV assignments 20 times. In a later analysis, co-occurring TCRs were grouped using DBSCAN, with TCRdist sequence similarity added in when clustering inside HLA-allele-positive subsets. Repertoires with fewer than 30,000 or more than 120,000 public chains, plus five repertoires with anomalous nucleotide sharing, were excluded from co-occurrence clustering. The table was pulled from immuneACCESS by TCRdb, which kept in-frame rearrangements only. Such tables lose some clones; where checked, under half of the loss comes from unresolved V genes, and the rest has no known cause. D and trimming were read from the DNA, whereas the V and J calls and clone size are those reported in that table. In this sample the table shows around 150,000 clones, 60% to 80% of which occur a single time. The biggest ten clones account for 2% of the sample.

The data are from a study of cytomegalovirus exposure and HLA in healthy donors (dated by TCRdb to the late 2010s). Regarding the study in general: In an earlier analysis of several hundred of the donors, under 300 Gb of sequence data and approximately 100 million unique TCR beta sequences from some 170 million T cells were reported. On average, around 240,000 unique TCR beta nucleotide sequences were sequenced per donor among some 420 genotyped donors of the cohort, with around 19% of those sequences being non-productive. The study combined high-throughput TCR immunosequencing, statistical association of individual TCRs with disease status, and machine learning to predict cytomegalovirus infection status. Besides the first cohort of around 700 subjects, a separate validation cohort made up of 120 different subjects was used. An earlier analysis of approximately 500 of the donors applied high-throughput TCR beta sequencing to assess whether each TCR beta V gene segment acted as functional or pseudogenic. Both class I and class II loci were covered by HLA typing, at four-digit resolution. The later analysis used no new phenotypic data to find candidate immune exposures, relying instead on TCR beta sequences and their occurrence across donors. All discovery cohort repertoires had been generated using a single sequencing platform. The aim of the study was to test whether cataloging public T cell receptors could identify signatures of past pathogen exposure. A later analysis re-examined previously published TCR beta repertoires from around 670 donors and added high-resolution HLA genotyping to investigate patterns of TCR occurrence. In a later genetic analysis, genome-wide SNP genotypes for about 65% of the roughly 670 donors were used, and that subset was treated as a discovery cohort. Among the 398 genotyped donors, approximately 81% belonged to the genetic ancestry cluster associated with self-reported Caucasian donors. Donor age, sex, ethnicity and CMV serostatus were collected together with the repertoire data. The study profiled the T cell repertoires of hundreds of subjects by immunosequencing and related them to cytomegalovirus serostatus. Roughly five DR-DQ haplotypes were treated as single units for association and clustering because of strong linkage in the cohort. Approximately 330 gigabases of sequencing data and roughly 80 million unique TCR sequences made up an early release that covered 500 to 700 HLA-typed donors. Typing coverage differed by locus: A, B, C, DRB1 and DQB1 were typed in about 620-630 donors, DQA1 in 522, DPA1 in around 610, and DPB1 in just under 480.

What the study reported, not specific to this receptor: A total of 164 TCR beta chains were listed by the study as associated with cytomegalovirus. In an earlier analysis of about 550 of the donors, most TCR beta V segments were observed in productive rearrangements about 87% or about 30% of the time, broadly matching IMGT annotations. The authors suggested that the approach could potentially be generalized to other disease states and immunological phenotypes. While some public TCRs were present in many individuals, most TCR sequences turned up only very rarely across donors. Sequencing depth was assumed to be roughly uniform across donors in the presence/absence analyses, though that assumption may not hold. Because HLA typing was missing for some donors at each locus, association tests included only the typed subset. Some IMGT-functional V segments, including TRBV6-2 and TRBV6-3, could not be told apart with the 87-base-pair reads, so those segments were excluded. Linkage disequilibrium might explain the correlated functional status among segregating V segments, but an unknown experimental factor could not be excluded. The cohort was sequenced for TCR beta chains only, and without alpha or paired-chain data the features that could be detected were limited. At a false discovery rate of 0.05, a later analysis linked around 17,000 TCR beta sequences to specific HLA alleles. Strong co-occurrence of HLA alleles, especially DR and DQ, made assigning TCR associations to individual alleles difficult. For the cohort, immune exposure information was limited to CMV serostatus. The sequencing pipeline was judged likely to have produced a cluster of highly shared sequence variants as a technical artifact. In a later analysis, most CMV-associated TCR beta chains were found to appear HLA-restricted, with HLA associations seemingly driven largely by CMV exposure. Because counts were too low, roughly 18 rarely observed V segments, including chromosome 9 orphons, were left out of the earlier analysis of a few hundred of the donors. Several of the top co-occurrence clusters appeared to be linked to parvovirus B19, influenza, CMV and Epstein-Barr virus, according to a later analysis. In a later analysis, the rate of TCR association differed among HLA loci, with DRB1 alleles having the most associated TCRs and HLA-C alleles having the fewest. In a later analysis, HLA-associated TCR beta chains were found to be more clonally expanded and to have lower generation probabilities than equally common non-associated chains. A few of the identified cytomegalovirus-associated TCR beta chains were confirmed in vitro to be specific for cytomegalovirus antigens. V-gene and J-gene trimming of TCR beta chains was associated with a missense DCLRE1C variant in a later genetic analysis, and the association was replicated in an independent cohort. A further reported finding was that TCR beta sequences accurately predicted the HLA-A and HLA-B alleles for most subjects in the first cohort. In a later genetic analysis, fewer N-insertions in productive TCRs were reported among donors in an Asian-associated ancestry cluster than the approximately 710-donor mean. The classifier was reported to diagnose cytomegalovirus status with high specificity and sensitivity in both the original cohort and the validation cohort.

Sequencing input: PBMCs. The TCR sequence derives from a man younger than 40 in good health and CMV-seronegative. Recombination linked TRBV28 to TRBJ2-3, with 10 bases aligning to TRBD1. The sequence in DNA is TGTGCCAGCAGTATCCGACAGGGGGCCGCAGATACGCAGTATTTT. Translation gives CASSIRQGAADTQYF.